The 14 T cell receptor beta chains presented below share a single source sample, sequenced in a study of T cell responses to AZD1222 COVID-19 vaccine. The data were produced by immunoSEQ multiplex PCR, yet TCRdb's version contains in-frame clones alone and is incomplete. Of fewer than 150,000 clones listed, around nine tenths are singletons. The source material was peripheral blood, sampled on day 0 of AZD1222 vaccination. These receptors were taken from an adult in good health.

The gene calls are TRBV6-6 and TRBJ2-3; 8 bases agree with TRBD1. The CDR3 runs 16 residues. J gave up 1 base and V 3 bases, and 6 bases lay outside the gene matches. Germline V gene sequence: CDR1 MNHNY, CDR2 SVGAGI (reference sequence). The CDR3 reads CASSYPLDRGTDTQYF. Here the CDR3 DNA reads TGTGCCAGCAGTTATCCGCTGGACAGGGGCACAGATACGCAGTATTTT.

The chain uses TRBV7-2 and TRBJ2-1; 8 bases line up with TRBD2. This CDR3 region has 15 residues. CDR1 SGHTA and CDR2 FQGNSA come from the germline V gene. Trimming removed 1 base from V and 10 bases from J; junction bases left unmatched: 9. The chain's CDR3 is CASSLVLAGGREQFF. As DNA, the CDR3 is TGTGCCAGCAGCTTAGTTCTTGCGGGAGGTAGGGAGCAGTTCTTC.

The gene calls are TRBV3-1 (or the pseudogene TRBV3-2) and TRBJ2-3; D gene unclear. CDR1 and CDR2 (germline): LGHDT, YNNKEL (reference sequence). The CDR3 spans 16 residues. The V end lost 0 bases, the J end lost 0 bases, and 10 bases lay between the germline ends. As DNA, the CDR3 is TGTGCCAGCAGCCAAGATAGGCTCGAGAGCACAGATACGCAGTATTTT. Translation: CASSQDRLESTDTQYF.

The J gene is TRBJ1-2, the V gene TRBV19; D unresolved. V was cut by 7 bases and J by 4 bases, with 19 bases left in between. Per germline, CDR1 LNHDA and CDR2 SQIVND (reference sequence). This CDR3 region has 15 residues. CDR3 amino acids: CASTPLEGRFYGYTF. CDR3 DNA sequence: TGTGCCAGTACCCCATTGGAGGGAAGATTCTATGGCTACACCTTC.

V usage is TRBV27 and J usage is TRBJ2-7; TRBD1 or TRBD2 may be the D gene (5 bases each). Looked up from germline, CDR1 is MNHEY and CDR2 is SMNVEV (reference sequence). V lost 7 bases and J lost 4, with 17 bases in between. This CDR3 spans 14 amino acids. The CDR3 sequence is CASTSGTQSYEQYF. CDR3 coding DNA: TGTGCCAGCACTTCCGGGACGCAGTCGTACGAGCAGTACTTC.

In DNA, the CDR3 is TGTGCCTGGAGGTTGGGACTAGCGGGAGACAGTGAGCAGTTCTTC. Amino acids: CAWRLGLAGDSEQFF. The chain couples TRBV30 to TRBJ2-1; 14 positions agree with TRBD2. Germline trimming cut 3 bases from V and 9 bases from J; bases unmatched to any gene: 7. The germline V gene has CDR1 GTSNPN and CDR2 SVGIG (reference sequence). The CDR3 consists of 15 residues.

In DNA, the CDR3 is TGTGCCAGCAGCTTACTCGGGGTGCCGACTTTCTTT. This encodes CASSLLGVPTFF. The chain employs TRBV7-9 and TRBJ1-1; D is unclear. CDR1 SEHNR and CDR2 FQNEAQ come from the germline V gene (reference sequence). Trimming stripped 2 bases from V and 12 bases from J, with 13 bases between. The CDR3 runs 12 residues.

The chain uses TRBV6-1 and TRBJ2-7; 8 bases align to TRBD1. J was trimmed by 4 bases and V by 3 bases; bases with no gene match: 8. This CDR3 has 15 residues. Germline V gives CDR1 MNHNS, CDR2 SASEGT. The CDR3 DNA follows: TGTGCCAGCAGTGAGGAAGGGACAGGCCTTTACGAGCAGTACTTC. This sequence encodes CASSEEGTGLYEQYF.

The chain combines TRBV4-2 with TRBJ2-1; the D is unclear. The V end lost 0 bases, the J end lost 6 bases, and 9 bases lay between the germline ends. The germline gives CDR1 LGHNA, CDR2 YNFKEQ. This CDR3 contains 14 residues. CDR3 DNA sequence: TGTGCCAGCAGCCAAGATCCCACTGCCAATGAGCAGTTCTTC. Its protein product is CASSQDPTANEQFF.

The CDR3 region is CASSQAPENTGELFF. The CDR3 DNA follows: TGTGCCAGCAGCCAAGCACCAGAGAACACCGGGGAGCTGTTTTTT. The V gene is TRBV14, the J gene TRBJ2-2; D gene ambiguous. The CDR3 spans 15 residues. Per germline, CDR1 SGHDN and CDR2 FVKESK. Trimming left V 1 base short and J 1 base short, with 7 bases between.

The chain recombines TRBV19 with TRBJ1-3; D is uncertain. The CDR3 consists of 11 residues. Germline V gene data show CDR1 as LNHDA and CDR2 as SQIVND (reference sequence). Trimming removed 3 bases from V and 8 bases from J, with 5 bases in between. CDR3: CASSISDTIYF. The CDR3 nucleotides are TGTGCCAGTAGTATCTCCGACACCATATATTTT.

The genes are TRBV30 and TRBJ1-1; D possibly corresponds to TRBD1 (6 bases). Germline loops: CDR1 GTSNPN, CDR2 SVGIG (reference sequence). V gave up 0 bases and J gave up 5 bases, with 10 bases separating them. The CDR3 loop spans 13 amino acids. The CDR3 loop is CAWSVNRDTEAFF. CDR3 nucleotide sequence: TGTGCCTGGAGTGTAAACAGGGATACTGAAGCTTTCTTT.

V usage is TRBV6-1 and J usage is TRBJ1-2; the D is unclear. The CDR3 loop spans 14 amino acids. CDR1 and CDR2 from the germline V gene are MNHNS and SASEGT. V gave up 0 bases and J gave up 8 bases, with 13 bases separating them. The CDR3: CASSEALGPFGYTF. The CDR3 DNA sequence: TGTGCCAGCAGTGAAGCTTTGGGCCCGTTCGGCTACACCTTC.

The V gene is TRBV19, the J gene TRBJ1-1, with TRBD1 identical over 11 bases. V lost 4 bases and J lost 1; bases outside the gene matches: 5. The CDR3 consists of 16 residues. Germline V CDR1 and CDR2: LNHDA, SQIVND (reference sequence). The CDR3, as DNA: TGTGCCAGTAGTACGGACAGGGGGCCTAAGAACACTGAAGCTTTCTTT. Residues: CASSTDRGPKNTEAFF. Using reference TRBV19 and TRBJ1-1 for the parts outside the CDR3, the full variable domain is DGGITQSPKYLFRKEGQNVTLSCEQNLNHDAMYWYRQDPGQGLRLIYYSQIVNDFQKGDIAEGYSVSREKKESFPLTVTSAQKNPTAFYLCASSTDRGPKNTEAFFGQGTRLTVV.